The rows below give T cell receptor beta chains drawn from one sample of a study of blood T cell repertoires in COVID-19. Repertoires were generated with immunoSEQ multiplex PCR, while TCRdb's copy carries only in-frame clones and drops some. The table shows under 150,000 clones, with approximately 80% occurring only once. The sample consisted of peripheral blood. The receptors stem from a woman aged 80 or over with active or convalescent COVID-19. CDR3s include the opening cysteine and the closing phenylalanine or tryptophan. A D gene is named only where the DNA matches it firmly. The size entry is marked missing in some rows and otherwise reads once, few, many or a size class.

len: 14; v_gene: TRBV7-2; j_gene: TRBJ2-1; d_gene: TRBD2; abundance: many; CDR3aa: CASSRGTSANEQFF; CDR3nt: TGTGCCAGCAGCAGAGGGACTAGCGCCAATGAGCAGTTCTTC
len: 14; v_gene: TRBV2; j_gene: TRBJ1-2; d_gene: .; abundance: .; CDR3aa: CASKTAITNYGYTF; CDR3nt: TGTGCCAGCAAAACCGCGATAACTAACTATGGCTACACCTTC
len: 16; v_gene: TRBV18; j_gene: TRBJ1-4; d_gene: TRBD1; abundance: .; CDR3aa: CASSPTTGVANEKLFF; CDR3nt: TGTGCCAGCTCACCGACAACAGGGGTAGCTAATGAAAAACTGTTTTTT
len: 16; v_gene: TRBV6-5; j_gene: TRBJ2-7; d_gene: .; abundance: .; CDR3aa: CASSYTEVGARYEQYF; CDR3nt: TGTGCCAGCAGTTACACCGAGGTGGGGGCCCGCTACGAGCAGTACTTC
len: 15; v_gene: TRBV5-1; j_gene: TRBJ1-2; d_gene: TRBD1; abundance: .; CDR3aa: CASSTYRGPVYGYTF; CDR3nt: TGCGCCAGCAGCACCTACAGGGGGCCCGTCTATGGCTACACCTTC
len: 15; v_gene: TRBV30; j_gene: TRBJ1-5; d_gene: .; abundance: .; CDR3aa: CAWSVRSHSNQPQHF; CDR3nt: TGTGCCTGGAGTGTAAGGTCCCACAGTAATCAGCCCCAGCATTTT
len: 17; v_gene: TRBV3-1/TRBV3-2; j_gene: TRBJ1-1; d_gene: TRBD1; abundance: .; CDR3aa: CASSQETGRGLYTEAFF; CDR3nt: TGTGCCAGCAGCCAAGAGACAGGCAGGGGGTTGTACACTGAAGCTTTCTTT
len: 12; v_gene: TRBV6-8; j_gene: TRBJ1-1; d_gene: .; abundance: .; CDR3aa: CAGGRDNTEAFF; CDR3nt: TGTGCTGGGGGGAGGGATAACACTGAAGCTTTCTTT
len: 16; v_gene: TRBV28; j_gene: TRBJ2-1; d_gene: TRBD1; abundance: .; CDR3aa: CASSSRRDRSYNEQFF; CDR3nt: TGTGCCAGCAGTTCCCGCCGGGACAGGAGTTACAATGAGCAGTTCTTC
len: 12; v_gene: TRBV18; j_gene: TRBJ2-3; d_gene: .; abundance: .; CDR3aa: CASSPNTDTQYF; CDR3nt: TGTGCCAGCTCACCCAACACAGATACGCAGTATTTT
len: 13; v_gene: TRBV5-1; j_gene: TRBJ2-3; d_gene: .; abundance: .; CDR3aa: CASSSPGTDTQYF; CDR3nt: TGCGCCAGCAGCTCTCCCGGCACAGATACGCAGTATTTT
len: 16; v_gene: TRBV5-4; j_gene: TRBJ2-5; d_gene: TRBD2; abundance: .; CDR3aa: CASSRQRGGKQETQYF; CDR3nt: TGTGCCAGCAGCCGGCAGCGGGGGGGAAAACAAGAGACCCAGTACTTC
len: 14; v_gene: TRBV28; j_gene: TRBJ2-1; d_gene: .; abundance: .; CDR3aa: CASSLRDSNNEQFF; CDR3nt: TGTGCCAGCAGCCTACGGGACTCAAACAATGAGCAGTTCTTC
len: 14; v_gene: TRBV7-9; j_gene: TRBJ1-5; d_gene: TRBD1; abundance: .; CDR3aa: CASSLTGGQQPQHF; CDR3nt: TGTGCCAGCAGCCTAACAGGGGGCCAACAGCCCCAGCATTTT
len: 13; v_gene: TRBV3-1/TRBV3-2; j_gene: TRBJ1-1; d_gene: TRBD1; abundance: .; CDR3aa: CASSPRTGGQAFF; CDR3nt: TGTGCCAGCAGCCCTCGGACAGGGGGGCAAGCTTTCTTT
len: 16; v_gene: TRBV3-1/TRBV3-2; j_gene: TRBJ2-1; d_gene: .; abundance: .; CDR3aa: CASSQDGLARYNEQFF; CDR3nt: TGTGCCAGCAGCCAAGATGGGCTAGCCCGCTACAATGAGCAGTTCTTC
len: 15; v_gene: TRBV18; j_gene: TRBJ1-5; d_gene: .; abundance: .; CDR3aa: CASSPGGQLDQPQHF; CDR3nt: TGTGCCAGCTCACCAGGAGGTCAGCTGGATCAGCCCCAGCATTTT
len: 10; v_gene: TRBV19; j_gene: TRBJ2-2; d_gene: .; abundance: .; CDR3aa: CASSRGELFF; CDR3nt: TGTGCCAGTAGTCGCGGGGAGCTGTTTTTT
len: 16; v_gene: TRBV15; j_gene: TRBJ1-6; d_gene: .; abundance: .; CDR3aa: CATSPRLPGLNSPLHF; CDR3nt: TGTGCCACCAGCCCGAGGTTGCCAGGGTTAAATTCACCCCTCCACTTT
len: 14; v_gene: TRBV2; j_gene: TRBJ2-7; d_gene: TRBD2; abundance: .; CDR3aa: CASRRTSGEYEQYF; CDR3nt: TGTGCCAGCAGGAGGACTAGCGGGGAATACGAGCAGTACTTC
len: 14; v_gene: TRBV6-2/TRBV6-3; j_gene: TRBJ1-6; d_gene: .; abundance: few; CDR3aa: CASSRQSYNSPLHF; CDR3nt: TGTGCCAGCAGCAGACAGTCTTATAATTCACCCCTCCACTTT